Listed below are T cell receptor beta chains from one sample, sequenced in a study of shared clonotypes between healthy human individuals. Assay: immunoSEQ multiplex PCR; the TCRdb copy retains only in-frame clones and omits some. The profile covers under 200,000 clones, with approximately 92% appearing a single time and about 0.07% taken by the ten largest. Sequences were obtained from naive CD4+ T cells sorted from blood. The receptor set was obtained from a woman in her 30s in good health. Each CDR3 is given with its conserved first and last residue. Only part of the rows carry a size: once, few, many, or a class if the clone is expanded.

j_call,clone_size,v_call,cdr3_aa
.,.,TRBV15,CATSRDLNGPNEQYF
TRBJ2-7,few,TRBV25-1,CASKGQNSYEQYF
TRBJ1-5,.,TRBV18,CASSPLGPSGRHNSNQPQHF
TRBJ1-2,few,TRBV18,CASSPLLWQGDGYTF
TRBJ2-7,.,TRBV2,CASRLGTGTYEQYF
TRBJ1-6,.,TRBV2,CASSDKGGNSPLHF
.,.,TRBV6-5,CASSRGTSGRNEQYF
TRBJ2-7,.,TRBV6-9,CASSQQRYTRAHYLSYEQYF
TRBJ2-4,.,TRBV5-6,CASSLTTGGKMAKNIQYF
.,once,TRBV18,CASSEPSGSNEQYF
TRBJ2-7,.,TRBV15,CATSRDRGLGYEQYF
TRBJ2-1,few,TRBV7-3,CASSSGTSVHNEQFF
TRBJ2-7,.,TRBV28,CASSPPGLNYEQYF